The 21 T cell receptor beta chains below were found in one sample sequenced in a study of T cells in Graves' hyperthyroidism and ophthalmopathy. The CDR3 regions of TCR beta were amplified from RNA transcripts. Researchers ran a first-round RT-PCR on the TCR CDR3 using the HTBI primer set. TCRdb ran MiXCR on the multiplex PCR reads and lists one entry per CDR3 protein. The sample shows about 510,000 distinct CDR3 sequences, 13% to 15% of them seen only once. The specimen sequenced was blood. The receptor set was obtained from a woman in her 40s with Graves' hyperthyroidism.

This clonotype occurred many times. This chain links TRBV30 with TRBJ1-2; D is possibly TRBD1 (6 bases). V was trimmed by 3 bases and J by 3 bases, leaving 11 bases between them. Germline V gene lookup returns CDR1 GTSNPN and CDR2 SVGIG (reference sequence). This CDR3 has 13 amino acids. In DNA, the CDR3 is TGTGCCTGGAGATCCACAGGGTACTATGGCTACACCTTC. It is translated as CAWRSTGYYGYTF.

This clonotype has ten or more counts. The chain links TRBV19 to TRBJ1-5, with 8 bases that match TRBD1. Losses at the gene ends were 6 bases for V and 0 bases for J; bases not matched to a gene: 4. CDR3 length equals 15 residues. CDR1 is LNHDA, CDR2 SQIVND, per germline (reference sequence). The CDR3 sequence: CASRKTGDSNQPQHF. The CDR3 DNA follows: TGTGCCAGTAGGAAGACAGGGGATAGCAATCAGCCCCAGCATTTT.

The sample holds many counts of this clonotype. This chain links TRBV12-3 or TRBV12-4 with TRBJ2-1, with TRBD2 matching over 8 bases. Losses at the gene ends were 0 bases for V and 8 bases for J; bases not matched to a gene: 12. The length of the CDR3 is 17 residues. This CDR3 reads CASSLAGRALRGDEQFF. The CDR3 DNA reads as TGTGCCAGCAGTTTAGCCGGGAGGGCCTTGAGGGGTGATGAGCAGTTCTTC.

The chain is built from TRBV20-1 and TRBJ2-2, with 9 bases fitting TRBD2. The germline V gene encodes CDR1 DFQATT and CDR2 SNEGSKA (reference sequence). The CDR3 has 18 amino acids. After removal of 1 base from V and 1 base from J, the junction contained 10 bases not matched to a gene. The CDR3 sequence is CSARVFATSGGNTGELFF. The DNA for the CDR3 is TGCAGTGCTAGAGTATTTGCGACTAGCGGAGGGAACACCGGGGAGCTGTTTTTT.

This clonotype turned up a few times. This sequence joins TRBV20-1 and TRBJ1-5; TRBD1 agrees at 7 bases. With 3 bases clipped from V and 1 base from J, the junction kept 3 bases outside the gene matches. Per the germline V gene, CDR1 is DFQATT and CDR2 is SNEGSKA (reference sequence). There are 14 residues in the CDR3. The chain's CDR3 is CSARTGTSNQPQHF. CDR3 in DNA: TGCAGTGCTAGGACAGGGACGAGCAATCAGCCCCAGCATTTT.

This clonotype was observed many times. This rearrangement joins TRBV28 to TRBJ1-1, with D perhaps TRBD1 (6 bases). The length of the CDR3 is 12 residues. Deletions cut 8 bases from V and 9 bases from J, with 16 bases between. Per germline, CDR1 MDHEN and CDR2 SYDVKM. The CDR3: CASGGAPSQAFF. DNA of the CDR3: TGTGCCAGCGGGGGGGCGCCGAGCCAAGCTTTCTTT.

There are many counts of this clonotype. The genes are TRBV6-1 and TRBJ1-6; D remains ambiguous. Germline CDR1 and CDR2: MNHNS and SASEGT. The CDR3 is 13 amino acids. Trimming took 7 bases from V and 4 from J, leaving 8 bases between them. DNA for the CDR3: TGTGCCAGCAAAGTCGGGTATAATTCACCCCTCCACTTT. Translated, it gives CASKVGYNSPLHF.

The sample holds a few counts of this clonotype. The rearrangement links TRBV29-1 to TRBJ2-2; 9 nucleotides agree with TRBD2. The J segment lost 4 bases and the V segment lost 7 bases, leaving 10 bases of the junction unmatched. The CDR3 has 15 amino acids. The germline CDR1 and CDR2 sequences are SQVTM and ANQGSEA. The CDR3, as DNA: TGCAGCGCCGTTAGCGGGAGCCGCTCCACCGGGGAGCTGTTTTTT. It specifies CSAVSGSRSTGELFF.

The table lists this clonotype with many counts. This chain joins TRBV24-1 and TRBJ1-2; D is uncertain. Trimming pared 4 bases from V and 4 bases from J, leaving 6 bases between. The CDR3 covers 12 residues. In germline, CDR1 is KGHDR, CDR2 SFDVKD. The CDR3 loop reads CATSEGSYGYTF. The CDR3, as DNA: TGTGCCACCAGTGAAGGATCCTATGGCTACACCTTC.

This clonotype is a singleton in its sample. Possible read error: a much larger clone is one base away. The chain combines TRBV20-1 with TRBJ2-5; perhaps TRBD2 as D (5 bases). CDR3 length equals 14 residues. Germline values: CDR1 DFQATT, CDR2 SNEGSKA (reference sequence). The CDR3 nucleotides read TGCAGTGCTAGAGATGGTGGGAGTCTAGAGGCCCAGTACTTC. Protein: CSARDGGSLEAQYF.

This clonotype was counted at least ten times. The genes are TRBV7-3 and TRBJ2-1; TRBD1 agrees at 9 bases. This CDR3 has 15 amino acids. V trimming: 5 bases; J trimming: 9 bases; junction bases outside the gene matches: 11. From germline, CDR1 is SGHTA and CDR2 FQGTGA. The CDR3 nucleotides read TGTGCCAGCAGCCCACAGGGGGCTCGAGGGGGTGAGCAGTTCTTC. Protein sequence: CASSPQGARGGEQFF. The whole variable domain, filled in from reference TRBV7-3 and TRBJ2-1, reads GAGVSQTPSNKVTEKGKYVELRCDPISGHTALYWYRQSLGQGPEFLIYFQGTGAADDSGLPNDRFFAVRPEGSVSTLKIQRTERGDSAVYLCASSPQGARGGEQFFGPGTRLTVL.

This clonotype was seen more than once but under ten times. This chain links TRBV15 with TRBJ2-7, with 8 nucleotides matching TRBD1. Germline CDR1 reads LNHNV; CDR2 reads YYDKDF (reference sequence). The CDR3 spans 16 residues. The V segment lost 1 base and the J segment 1 base; nucleotides outside the gene matches: 6. The CDR3: CATSRGGQGHSYEQYF. As DNA, the CDR3 is TGTGCCACCAGCAGAGGAGGACAGGGCCATTCCTACGAGCAGTACTTC.

This sequence joins TRBV4-2 and TRBJ2-7; 9 nucleotides match TRBD2. V lost 3 bases to trimming and J lost 2 bases; unmatched junction nucleotides: 8. CDR3 length: 16 residues. Looked up from germline, CDR1 is LGHNA and CDR2 is YNFKEQ. CDR3 in amino acids: CASSQNSGSLTYEQYF. CDR3 DNA: TGTGCCAGCAGCCAGAATAGCGGGAGTCTGACCTACGAGCAGTACTTC.

The gene calls are TRBV28 and TRBJ2-1, with D hard to call. CDR1 and CDR2 (germline): MDHEN, SYDVKM. This CDR3 spans 13 amino acids. Trimming took 6 bases from V and 2 from J, leaving 8 bases between them. The CDR3 protein is CASRITTYNEQFF. In nucleotides, the CDR3 is TGTGCCAGCAGAATTACTACCTACAATGAGCAGTTCTTC.

In this sample, this clonotype turned up many times. The V gene is TRBV27, the J gene TRBJ2-7; D is possibly TRBD1 (5 bases). V was cut by 5 bases and J by 2 bases, with 13 bases left in between. Germline V gene data show CDR1 as MNHEY and CDR2 as SMNVEV (reference sequence). The CDR3 contains 14 residues. The CDR3 is CASSLRTKTYEQYF. The CDR3 DNA sequence: TGTGCCAGCAGTCTCCGGACAAAGACCTACGAGCAGTACTTC.

This clonotype was counted ten times or more. The chain recombines TRBV7-3 with TRBJ2-3; 9 bases are shared with TRBD2. There are 17 residues in the CDR3. Germline V gives CDR1 SGHTA, CDR2 FQGTGA. V shed 0 bases, J shed 2 bases, and the junction held 6 bases outside the gene matches. The CDR3 nucleotides read TGTGCCAGCAGCTTAACCGGCGGACTAGCGACCACAGATACGCAGTATTTT. Translated, it gives CASSLTGGLATTDTQYF.

This clonotype was recorded at least ten times. This rearrangement joins TRBV20-1 to TRBJ2-5, with a tentative D call TRBD2 (5 bases). The germline V gene has CDR1 DFQATT and CDR2 SNEGSKA (reference sequence). CDR3 size: 12 residues. The CDR3 nucleotides are TGCAGCCACGGGGAGCGCCAAGAGACCCAGTACTTC. Translation gives CSHGERQETQYF.

This clonotype occurred many times. The rearrangement joins TRBV15 to TRBJ1-5, with D unclear. The CDR3 spans 14 residues. The germline CDR1 and CDR2 sequences are LNHNV and YYDKDF (reference sequence). Trimming shortened V by 1 base and J by 5 bases, and 9 bases separated the two germline ends. The CDR3 is CATSRASLDQPQHF. The CDR3 nucleotides are TGTGCCACCAGCAGAGCCAGCCTTGATCAGCCCCAGCATTTT. Looking up the rest from reference TRBV15 and TRBJ1-5 gives the full variable domain: DAMVIQNPRYQVTQFGKPVTLSCSQTLNHNVMYWYQQKSSQAPKLLFHYYDKDFNNEADTPDNFQSRRPNTSFCFLDIRSPGLGDTAMYLCATSRASLDQPQHFGDGTRLSIL.

The chain combines TRBV30 with TRBJ2-1; 10 positions agree with TRBD1. This CDR3 contains 17 residues. Germline CDR1 reads GTSNPN; CDR2 reads SVGIG (reference sequence). V shed 0 bases and J 2 bases; nucleotides not matched to a gene: 7. CDR3 in amino acids: CAWSVAGTGATYNEQFF. The CDR3 bases are TGTGCCTGGAGTGTAGCCGGGACAGGGGCCACCTACAATGAGCAGTTCTTC.

V usage is TRBV3-1 and J usage is TRBJ1-2, with TRBD1 matching over 7 bases. Germline V gene sequence: CDR1 LGHDT, CDR2 YNNKEL (reference sequence). V shed 4 bases and J 4 bases; nucleotides not matched to a gene: 9. This CDR3 has 15 amino acids. The CDR3 DNA is TGTGCCAGCAGCCTCCTCCTGACAGGGACCTATGGCTACACCTTC. It specifies CASSLLLTGTYGYTF.

The chain joins TRBV28 to TRBJ1-2; possibly TRBD1 for D (5 bases). CDR3 length: 12 residues. The V gene's germline CDR1 is MDHEN and CDR2 SYDVKM. The V end was cut by 2 bases, the J end by 9 bases, with 10 bases between. DNA for the CDR3: TGTGCCAGCAGTTTAACCCAGGGCAGCTACACCTTC. Protein: CASSLTQGSYTF.